This note documents a single TCR beta chain sequence. PCR employed 60 Vbeta and 13 Jbeta primers. Assay used: immunoSEQ multiplex PCR; TCRdb lists only in-frame clones, some missing. The table lists around 150,000 clones, over 75% of them singletons, with roughly 8.8% in the top ten. This entry belongs to a study of cytomegalovirus exposure and HLA in healthy donors. Overall study: In a previous analysis, some 120 million unique TCR beta sequences were found from about 179 million T cells.

The TCR sequence derives from a man younger than 35 in good health and CMV-seropositive. The sample taken for sequencing was PBMCs.

CDR3 amino acids: CASSVVIVRTKPEAFF. The CDR3 coding sequence is TGTGCCAGCAGCGTAGTTATAGTTCGGACAAAGCCTGAAGCTTTCTTT. The gene calls are TRBV9 and TRBJ1-1, with D tentatively TRBD1 (5 bases). V was pared by 0 bases and J by 6 bases, with 18 bases between. The germline V gene encodes CDR1 SGDLS and CDR2 YYNGEE. The CDR3 covers 16 residues.